The clone carrying this T cell receptor beta chain occurred a few times. Its target is not known. TCRdb reprocessed the 5' RACE reads with MiXCR, giving one entry per CDR3 protein. The sample yields under 350,000 distinct CDR3 sequences, around 15% seen once. Looked up from germline, CDR1 is GTSNPN and CDR2 is SVGIG (reference sequence). V was cut by 0 bases and J by 3 bases, with 12 bases left in between. The CDR3 length is 14 residues. This sample stems from a study of T-cell memory formation after mild COVID-19. Overall study results and limits: Some clones that responded turned up in pre-infection memory, which suggests that cross-reactive memory joined in. There was a balanced CD4/CD8 profile in clones contracting day 15 to 85, and later expanders leaned CD4+. Proof of SARS-CoV-2 specificity was absent for the second-wave clones that crested on day 37.

This rearrangement joins TRBV30 to TRBJ2-7; D gene unclear. The sample was PBMCs or a T cell subset sorted from them (not recorded which). This clonotype originated in a man aged 18 to 29 who had mild COVID-19 (a few samples of this study predate the infection). Cell type and time point are not known. The CDR3 region is CAWSVPGLYYEQYF. The CDR3 nucleotides read TGTGCCTGGAGTGTACCCGGGCTCTACTACGAGCAGTACTTC.